The rows below give T cell receptor beta chains drawn from one sample of a study of metastatic and nonmetastatic thyroid tumors. TCRdb re-clonotyped the PCR reads through MiXCR. The sample includes about 15,000 clones, 3% to 4% of them seen just once. The sequenced material came from tumor tissue. The receptors were sampled from a female donor with papillary thyroid cancer or a benign thyroid nodule (not recorded which). Some clones in this sample may be carry-over from other donors' samples. CDR3s leave out the opening cysteine and the closing phenylalanine or tryptophan. Fields, in order: J gene, V gene, clone size, CDR3 protein. Clone size, where shown, is once, few, many, or a class for clones that have expanded.

j_gene: TRBJ2-7
v_gene: TRBV28
abundance: .
CDR3aa: ASSAPGQGTYEQY

j_gene: TRBJ1-2
v_gene: TRBV28
abundance: .
CDR3aa: ATLARQDRYGCT

j_gene: TRBJ2-2
v_gene: TRBV20-1
abundance: .
CDR3aa: SGSTVANTGELF

j_gene: TRBJ2-7
v_gene: TRBV5-1
abundance: medium-sized
CDR3aa: ASSPEQGARSDEQY

j_gene: TRBJ1-5
v_gene: TRBV19
abundance: few
CDR3aa: ASSIAALWGSQPQH

j_gene: TRBJ2-3
v_gene: TRBV7-2
abundance: .
CDR3aa: ASSYKWTDTQY

j_gene: TRBJ2-2
v_gene: TRBV11-2
abundance: .
CDR3aa: ASSLETNTGELF

j_gene: TRBJ2-1
v_gene: TRBV6-1
abundance: .
CDR3aa: ASGGTSEYNEQF

j_gene: TRBJ2-2
v_gene: TRBV7-2
abundance: .
CDR3aa: ANSLEALGTGELL

j_gene: TRBJ1-5
v_gene: TRBV20-1
abundance: medium-sized
CDR3aa: SARGDGNQPQH

j_gene: TRBJ1-4
v_gene: TRBV30
abundance: .
CDR3aa: AWSSLGEKLF

j_gene: TRBJ1-5
v_gene: TRBV5-1
abundance: few
CDR3aa: ASSLAGYQPQH

j_gene: TRBJ1-2
v_gene: TRBV6-2/TRBV6-3
abundance: .
CDR3aa: ASSYGDGGGTGYGYT

j_gene: TRBJ2-7
v_gene: TRBV27
abundance: few
CDR3aa: ASSLSHGGSYEQY

j_gene: TRBJ2-7
v_gene: TRBV20-1
abundance: few
CDR3aa: SARAGGPNEQY

j_gene: TRBJ1-1
v_gene: TRBV5-1
abundance: medium-sized
CDR3aa: ASSLEGGGREAF

j_gene: TRBJ2-5
v_gene: TRBV20-1
abundance: .
CDR3aa: SALRGTAQETQY

j_gene: TRBJ1-1
v_gene: TRBV6-1
abundance: few
CDR3aa: ASSENAGTEAF

j_gene: TRBJ2-7
v_gene: TRBV28
abundance: many
CDR3aa: ASSFRGVYEQY

j_gene: TRBJ2-2
v_gene: TRBV12-3/TRBV12-4
abundance: many
CDR3aa: ASSFYPATGELF

j_gene: TRBJ2-7
v_gene: TRBV19
abundance: .
CDR3aa: ASSRQGVNEQY

j_gene: TRBJ2-1
v_gene: TRBV7-9
abundance: .
CDR3aa: ASSPTSGNLKNEQF

j_gene: TRBJ1-6
v_gene: TRBV28
abundance: .
CDR3aa: ASSLQGAESPLH

j_gene: TRBJ2-6
v_gene: TRBV24-1
abundance: medium-sized
CDR3aa: ATSGGSGANVLT

j_gene: TRBJ2-3
v_gene: TRBV10-3
abundance: medium-sized
CDR3aa: AISEGRAGTDTQY